This T cell receptor beta chain was identified during a study of cytomegalovirus exposure and HLA in healthy donors. PCR employed 60 Vbeta and 13 Jbeta primers. TCRdb keeps only in-frame clones here, not all; method: immunoSEQ multiplex PCR. The table includes some 130,000 clones, around 78% detected once. Per the germline V gene, CDR1 is SNHLY and CDR2 is FYNNEI. CDR3 length: 12 residues. This clone was detected a few times. One junction end disagrees with the germline gene, perhaps due to a read error. The clonotype originates from a man between 35 and 55 years old in good health and CMV-seronegative. The chain uses TRBV2 and TRBJ2-5; D gene unclear. The sequenced material came from PBMCs. Here the CDR3 reads CASRSDQETQYF. CDR3 nucleotide sequence: TGTGCCAGCAGAAGCGACCAGGAGACCCAGTACTTC.